This TCR beta chain was profiled in a study of regulatory T cells in long-lasting Graves disease. Germline V gene sequence: CDR1 ENHRY, CDR2 SYGVKD. Trimming removed 2 bases at V and 11 bases at J, with 15 bases between. The CDR3 runs 13 residues. Described time point: persistent/refractory GD, antithyroid drugs over 5 years with positive TRAb. The authors made the TCR library using RNA they extracted from PBMCs. Staff drew about 8.9 milliliters of peripheral blood into EDTA tubes. Arm-PCR of CDR3 regions and iRepertoire HTBI primers were the basis on which TCR beta libraries were built. TCRdb called the multiplex PCR reads again in MiXCR, with one record for every CDR3 protein. The table has some 370,000 distinct CDR3 sequences, roughly 20% seen once; the top ten hold roughly a quarter.

The gene calls are TRBV10-3 and TRBJ1-1, with no clear D. The sequencing here drew on peripheral blood mononuclear cells (PBMCs), taken when the disease was refractory, from a patient treated with antithyroid drugs. The clonotype originates from a woman between 40 and 50 years old with Graves disease. The CDR3 DNA sequence: TGTGCCATCAGTGAGGGCCCACCCCTCGGGGCTTTCTTT. This sequence encodes CAISEGPPLGAFF.